What follows are 6 T cell receptor beta chains derived from one specimen sequenced in a study of blood T cell repertoires in COVID-19. Produced via immunoSEQ multiplex PCR; TCRdb's table is partial and in-frame only. This sample carries a few hundred thousand clones, about 90% of them seen once, and the ten largest clones take about 0.91%. Specimen: peripheral blood. The receptors were sampled from a man aged 18 to 29 with COVID-19, enrolled during active disease.

This sequence joins TRBV27 and TRBJ1-6, with D possibly being TRBD1 (5 bases). The CDR3 sequence is 14 residues long. V dropped 10 bases and J dropped 7 bases, with 17 bases sitting between them. The germline gives CDR1 MNHEY, CDR2 SMNVEV (reference sequence). CDR3 coding DNA: TGTGCCACCCAAAGGGGTTTTAGAAATTCACCCCTCCACTTT. It translates to CATQRGFRNSPLHF.

The chain employs TRBV2 and TRBJ1-2, with 7 nucleotides matching TRBD1. CDR1 SNHLY and CDR2 FYNNEI come from the germline V gene. This CDR3 contains 13 residues. V lost 2 bases to trimming and J lost 7 bases; unmatched junction nucleotides: 4. As DNA, the CDR3 is TGTGCCAGCAGTGAACAGGGGGAGCTTGGCTACACCTTC. This gives the protein CASSEQGELGYTF.

The chain combines TRBV28 with TRBJ2-7, with 7 bases aligning to TRBD2. CDR3 length: 12 residues. The V gene end was trimmed by 10 bases and the J gene end by 7 bases; junction bases not matched to a gene: 10. The V gene's germline CDR1 is MDHEN and CDR2 SYDVKM. The CDR3 nucleotides read TGTGCCACCTCGGGGGGACTACCAGAGCAGTACTTC. Translating it yields CATSGGLPEQYF. Looking up the rest from reference TRBV28 and TRBJ2-7 gives the full variable domain: DVKVTQSSRYLVKRTGEKVFLECVQDMDHENMFWYRQDPGLGLRLIYFSYDVKMKEKGDIPEGYSVSREKKERFSLILESASTNQTSMYLCATSGGLPEQYFGPGTRLTVT.

This sequence joins TRBV6-1 and TRBJ1-5; the match to TRBD1 covers 8 bases. Losses at the gene ends were 1 base for V and 7 bases for J; bases not matched to a gene: 9. The CDR3 spans 16 residues. Germline lookup yields CDR1 MNHNS and CDR2 SASEGT. CDR3 coding DNA: TGTGCCAGCAGTGAAGTACGGACAGGGCTCCAACAGCCCCAGCATTTT. It specifies CASSEVRTGLQQPQHF.

The chain links TRBV2 to TRBJ2-3; TRBD1 is a possible D gene (6 bases). CDR3 size: 15 residues. Germline V gene data show CDR1 as SNHLY and CDR2 as FYNNEI. V was trimmed by 8 bases and J by 7 bases, leaving 22 bases between them. Here the CDR3 reads CASSATGLPSNTQYF. The DNA for the CDR3 is TGTGCCAGCTCTGCGACAGGCCTCCCTTCGAATACGCAGTATTTT.

The chain links TRBV5-5 to TRBJ2-1; D may be TRBD2 (5 bases). V was clipped by 1 base and J by 9 bases, with 14 bases between them. Per germline, CDR1 SGHKS and CDR2 YYEKEE (reference sequence). The CDR3 extends over 14 amino acids. CDR3 protein: CASSLLGTSPEQFF. CDR3 coding DNA: TGTGCCAGCAGCTTGTTAGGAACTAGTCCTGAGCAGTTCTTC.